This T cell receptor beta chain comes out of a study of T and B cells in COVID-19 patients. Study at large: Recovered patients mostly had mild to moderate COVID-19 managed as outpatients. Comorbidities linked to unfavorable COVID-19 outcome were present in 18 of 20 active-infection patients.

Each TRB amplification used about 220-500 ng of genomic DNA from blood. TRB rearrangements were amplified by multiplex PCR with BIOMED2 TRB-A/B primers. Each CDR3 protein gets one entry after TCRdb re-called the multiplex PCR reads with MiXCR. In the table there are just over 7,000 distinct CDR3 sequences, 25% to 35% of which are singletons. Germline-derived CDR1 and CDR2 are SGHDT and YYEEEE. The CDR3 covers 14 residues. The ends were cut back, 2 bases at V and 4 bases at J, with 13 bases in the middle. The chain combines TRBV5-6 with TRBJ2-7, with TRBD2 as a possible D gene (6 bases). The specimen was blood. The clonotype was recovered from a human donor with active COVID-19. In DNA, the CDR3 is TGTGCCAGCAGCTTAGCGCGGAGCGGGTACGAGCAGTACGTC. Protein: CASSLARSGYEQYV.